The rows below give T cell receptor beta chains drawn from one sample of a study of neoadjuvant anti-PD-1 for oral cavity cancer. Profiling relied on immunoSEQ multiplex PCR, and the TCRdb table lists in-frame clones only, not all of them. The sample comprises nearly 15,000 clones, roughly 35% of which are singletons, and 30% to 45% rests with the top ten. Material: tumor tissue, obtained after nivolumab (anti-PD-1) treatment. The source of these receptors is a person between 35 and 79 years old with oral cavity squamous cell carcinoma. Each CDR3 is given with its conserved first and last residue. The D gene is left open where the match is weak. Clone size is shown for a subset of rows, as once, few, many or a class of expanded clone.

len	d_gene	v_gene	j_gene	abundance	CDR3nt	CDR3aa
17	.	TRBV7-2	TRBJ1-6	.	TGTGCCAGCAGCTTAGCTCCCGGGGCCAGTTATAATTCACCCCTCCACTTT	CASSLAPGASYNSPLHF
16	TRBD2	TRBV7-2	TRBJ2-5	.	TGTGCCAGCAGCTTCGGGGGCGGGGGGCCACAAGAGACCCAGTACTTC	CASSFGGGGPQETQYF
14	.	TRBV5-5	TRBJ2-7	few	TGTGCCAGCAGCTTGGGACCTACTTCGGACGAGCAGTACTTC	CASSLGPTSDEQYF
14	TRBD2	TRBV5-4	TRBJ2-7	.	TGTGCCAGCTCGACTAGCGGGGGTTCCTACGAGCAGTACTTC	CASSTSGGSYEQYF
14	TRBD2	TRBV11-1	TRBJ2-1	.	TGTGCCAGCAGTGGGACTAGCGGATACAATGAGCAGTTCTTC	CASSGTSGYNEQFF
15	TRBD1	TRBV5-1	TRBJ1-6	.	TGCGCCAGCAGCTTCGGGGACAGGGGGCATTCACCCCTCCACTTT	CASSFGDRGHSPLHF
16	.	TRBV9	TRBJ2-3	.	TGTGCCAGCAGCGTAGGTTTGGGGGCTCGCACAGATACGCAGTATTTT	CASSVGLGARTDTQYF
16	TRBD2	TRBV19	TRBJ2-5	.	TGTGCCAGTACGGTGGAGCAAGCGGGGGGGCCGGAGACCCAGTACTTC	CASTVEQAGGPETQYF
13	TRBD1	TRBV6-5	TRBJ1-1	.	TGTGCCAGCAGTTTGCCCGGGACAGCTGAAGCTTTCTTT	CASSLPGTAEAFF
13	TRBD2	TRBV25-1	TRBJ2-7	.	TGTGCCAGCAGGACGGGGGGCTCCTACGAGCAGTACTTC	CASRTGGSYEQYF
13	TRBD1	TRBV27	TRBJ2-7	few	TGTGCCAGCAGCCTGACAGGGGCCTACGAGCAGTACTTC	CASSLTGAYEQYF
14	TRBD1	TRBV19	TRBJ2-6	few	TGTGCCAGTAGTGCATGGGACAGGGGGAACGTCCTGACTTTC	CASSAWDRGNVLTF
11	.	TRBV6-1	TRBJ2-7	few	TGTGCCAGCAGTACAGCCTACGAGCAGTACTTC	CASSTAYEQYF
17	.	TRBV9	TRBJ2-3	medium-sized	TGTGCCAGCAGCGTAGGGGTAGAGGGGGGACGCACAGATACGCAGTATTTT	CASSVGVEGGRTDTQYF
15	.	TRBV7-6	TRBJ2-7	many	TGTGCCAGCAGCTTAGAAGCAGGTCCTTCCTACGAGCAGTACTTC	CASSLEAGPSYEQYF
15	TRBD1	TRBV5-8	TRBJ1-2	few	TGTGCCAACCGACATCCCACAGGGGGCGTCTTTGGCTACACCTTC	CANRHPTGGVFGYTF
16	TRBD1	TRBV4-3	TRBJ1-4	.	TGCGCCAGCAGCCAAGCAAAGGGACAGGGGAGTGAAAAACTGTTTTTT	CASSQAKGQGSEKLFF
12	TRBD2	TRBV6-1	TRBJ2-1	.	TGTGCCAGCGAGTCGGGGAGGGATGAGCAGTTCTTC	CASESGRDEQFF
13	.	TRBV28	TRBJ2-7	medium-sized	TGTGCCAGCAGTTCCCGAGGTCCCTACGAGCAGTACTTC	CASSSRGPYEQYF
14	.	TRBV4-3	TRBJ1-6	few	TGCGCCAGCAGCCAAGATCACGGTAATTCACCCCTCCACTTT	CASSQDHGNSPLHF
14	.	TRBV6-4	TRBJ2-1	.	TGTGCCAGCAGTGACATCGAACAGGGTAATGAGCAGTTCTTC	CASSDIEQGNEQFF
15	.	TRBV10-3	TRBJ2-1	few	TGTGCCATCAGTCGACAGCCCGATTCCTACAATGAGCAGTTCTTC	CAISRQPDSYNEQFF
15	TRBD1	TRBV10-3	TRBJ1-1	many	TGTGCCATCACCCCAACCGGACAGGGAGAGACTGAAGCTTTCTTT	CAITPTGQGETEAFF
15	.	TRBV9	TRBJ1-2	once	TGTGCCAGCAGCAAAAGCTGGGACATTGGATATGGCTACACCTTC	CASSKSWDIGYGYTF
13	.	TRBV11-2	TRBJ1-5	.	TGTGCCAGCAGCTTAGGGGGTTATCAGCCCCAGCATTTT	CASSLGGYQPQHF
17	TRBD2	TRBV5-1	TRBJ2-7	once	TGCGCCAGCAGCCCAACCATGACTAGCGGGAGACTATACGAGCAGTACTTC	CASSPTMTSGRLYEQYF
14	.	TRBV27	TRBJ1-1	few	TGTGCCAGCAGTTACAGGGTGACCAACACTGAAGCTTTCTTT	CASSYRVTNTEAFF
16	TRBD1	TRBV11-3	TRBJ2-3	.	TGTGCCAGCAGCGCCGCTGGGACAGGGGCCACAGATACGCAGTATTTT	CASSAAGTGATDTQYF
15	.	TRBV19	TRBJ1-5	.	TGTGCCAGTAGTATCACGGCGGACACTCTGCAGCCCCAGCATTTT	CASSITADTLQPQHF
13	.	TRBV9	TRBJ2-7	few	TGTGCCAGCAGCCCCTGGGAGAACCACGAGCAGTACTTC	CASSPWENHEQYF
14	.	TRBV7-2	TRBJ2-7	.	TGTGCCAGCAGCTTAGATGGGACCTCCTACGAGCAGTACTTC	CASSLDGTSYEQYF
16	TRBD1	TRBV7-9	TRBJ1-2	.	TGTGCCAGCAGCTTAGCCGGACAGGGGGCTAACTATGGCTACACCTTC	CASSLAGQGANYGYTF
15	.	TRBV6-1	TRBJ2-3	once	TGTGCCAGCAGCCCCAGGGGTGGGAGCACAGATACGCAGTATTTT	CASSPRGGSTDTQYF
16	TRBD2	TRBV6-4	TRBJ2-3	.	TGTGCCAGCAGTGAGACTAGCGGGGGGCGAACAGATACGCAGTATTTT	CASSETSGGRTDTQYF
15	.	TRBV5-1	TRBJ2-6	.	TGCGCCAGCAGCTTGGAGGTCTCTGGGGCCAACGTCCTGACTTTC	CASSLEVSGANVLTF
15	TRBD1	TRBV6-5	TRBJ2-1	.	TGTGCCAGCAGCCCGTCGGGACAGGGATACAATGAGCAGTTCTTC	CASSPSGQGYNEQFF